The source of this T cell receptor beta chain is a study of T cells in Graves' hyperthyroidism and ophthalmopathy. Clinical Activity Scores of at least 3, NOSPECS grades of at least 4 and durations under 3 months characterized ophthalmopathy patients. Diagnostic decisions used clinical symptoms, serum thyroxine and TRAb, thyroid ultrasound and orbital computed tomography. PBMCs stemmed from 8.5 to 10 ml fresh peripheral blood. This clonotype was observed a few times. A much larger clone differs from this one at a single base, so this may be a read error. Germline CDR1 SGHAT, CDR2 FQNNGV. Losses at the gene ends were 5 bases for V and 5 bases for J; bases not matched to a gene: 6. This CDR3 contains 17 residues. Amplification targeted TCR beta CDR3 regions from RNA transcripts. The HTBI primer set was used in a first-round RT-PCR of the TCR CDR3. MiXCR was run by TCRdb on the multiplex PCR reads, yielding one entry per CDR3 protein. Of over 500,000 distinct CDR3 sequences listed, roughly 16% are singletons.

The receptor comes from a young woman with Graves' ophthalmopathy. Sequenced material: blood. The rearrangement joins TRBV11-2 to TRBJ2-1; 16 positions match TRBD2. CDR3 bases: TGTGCCAGCAGCCCGGGACTAGCGGGAGGGTACAACAATGAGCAGTTCTTC. It encodes CASSPGLAGGYNNEQFF.